These 28 T cell receptor beta chains were all obtained from the same sample, sequenced in a study of T cells in Graves' hyperthyroidism and ophthalmopathy. TCR beta CDR3 region amplification was performed from RNA transcripts. The HTBI primer set drove a first-round RT-PCR of the TCR CDR3. TCRdb reprocessed the multiplex PCR reads via MiXCR and lists one record per CDR3 protein. Among hundreds of thousands of distinct CDR3 sequences listed, about 14% were seen once. Sequencing was done on a sample of blood. Source of these receptors: a woman aged 50 to 65 with Graves' ophthalmopathy.

This sequence joins TRBV6-2 or TRBV6-3 and TRBJ2-1, with a possible D match to TRBD1 (6 bases). The CDR3 is 12 residues long. V lost 0 bases to trimming and J lost 10 bases, with 7 bases between them. Germline-derived CDR1 and CDR2 are MNHEY and SVGEGT. For the CDR3, the DNA is TGTGCCAGCAGTTACTCCGGGACAGAGCAGTTCTTC. As protein: CASSYSGTEQFF.

In its sample, this clonotype was seen many times. CDR3 in DNA: TGTGCCAGCAGTTCGACAGGGGGGGAGCAGTACTTC. Translated, it gives CASSSTGGEQYF. The V and J genes are TRBV2 and TRBJ2-7; 9 nucleotides line up with TRBD1. The CDR3 covers 12 residues. The trim removed 5 bases at V and 7 bases at J, leaving 3 bases unmatched. Germline V CDR1 and CDR2: SNHLY, FYNNEI.

This clonotype was recorded many times. The rearrangement joins TRBV28 to TRBJ2-6, with D hard to call. Germline lookup yields CDR1 MDHEN and CDR2 SYDVKM. Trimming removed 6 bases from V and 4 bases from J, with 10 bases in between. This CDR3 comprises 14 residues. The DNA of the CDR3 is TGTGCCAGCAGGACATTGTGGGGGGCCAACGTCCTGACTTTC. Encoded protein: CASRTLWGANVLTF.

The table lists this clonotype with many counts. V gene TRBV30 combines with J gene TRBJ2-1; no clear D gene. Trimming took 0 bases from V and 4 from J, leaving 4 bases between them. Germline V gene sequence: CDR1 GTSNPN, CDR2 SVGIG (reference sequence). This CDR3 has 12 residues. For the CDR3, the DNA is TGTGCCTGGAGTGTTTTATACAATGAGCAGTTCTTC. Its protein is CAWSVLYNEQFF. Variable domain in full (rest from reference TRBV30 and TRBJ2-1): SQTIHQWPATLVQPVGSPLSLECTVEGTSNPNLYWYRQAAGRGLQLLFYSVGIGQISSEVPQNLSASRPQDRQFILSSKKLLLSDSGFYLCAWSVLYNEQFFGPGTRLTVL.

Many counts were recorded for this clonotype. The chain couples TRBV7-3 to TRBJ2-1, with a weak D call TRBD1 (6 bases). Germline CDR1 SGHTA, CDR2 FQGTGA. CDR3 length equals 16 residues. V lost 2 bases and J lost 2, with 13 bases in between. In nucleotides, the CDR3 is TGTGCCAGCAGCTTACTACCGGGACAAACCTACAATGAGCAGTTCTTC. Translation: CASSLLPGQTYNEQFF.

There are many counts of this clonotype. This chain connects TRBV20-1 to TRBJ2-5; 9 bases match TRBD2. V gave up 3 bases and J gave up 1 base; unmatched junction bases: 6. Germline V lookup: CDR1 DFQATT, CDR2 SNEGSKA (reference sequence). The CDR3 covers 15 residues. CDR3 sequence: CSASRLAGTQETQYF. The CDR3 DNA is TGCAGTGCTAGCAGGCTAGCGGGAACCCAAGAGACCCAGTACTTC.

This clonotype was seen only a few times. The V gene is TRBV27, the J gene TRBJ2-1; D might be TRBD1 (6 bases). The germline V gene has CDR1 MNHEY and CDR2 SMNVEV (reference sequence). The CDR3 covers 16 residues. Trimming took off 5 bases at V and 4 bases at J, with 18 bases between the two ends. The CDR3 sequence: CASSPPGQPIYNEQFF. In DNA, the CDR3 is TGTGCCAGCAGTCCGCCTGGACAGCCTATATACAATGAGCAGTTCTTC.

The CDR3 bases are TGTGCCAGCAGCGAACAGGGGGCGCAGGCTTTCTTT. It encodes CASSEQGAQAFF. The chain carries TRBV6-1 and TRBJ1-1, with 9 bases fitting TRBD1. The CDR3 is made up of 12 amino acids. The germline CDR1 and CDR2 sequences are MNHNS and SASEGT. The V and J ends lost 6 bases and 11 bases, in that order; junction bases with no gene match: 7.

This clonotype was recorded many times. The chain carries TRBV20-1 and TRBJ1-1; D is undetermined. CDR1 is DFQATT and CDR2 is SNEGSKA in the germline V gene (reference sequence). The V end was cut by 6 bases, the J end by 5 bases, with 13 bases between. CDR3 length equals 12 residues. This chain's CDR3 is CSAPRYRTEAFF. The CDR3 coding sequence is TGCAGTGCCCCCAGATATAGAACTGAAGCTTTCTTT.

CDR3 in amino acids: CASSRVWWEYHEQYF. CDR3 nucleotide sequence: TGTGCCAGTAGTCGTGTCTGGTGGGAGTACCACGAGCAGTACTTC. This chain connects TRBV19 to TRBJ2-7; TRBD2 might be the D (5 bases). The V end was cut by 5 bases, the J end by 5 bases, with 19 bases between. The length of the CDR3 is 15 residues. CDR1 is LNHDA, CDR2 SQIVND, per germline (reference sequence). Filled out from reference TRBV19 and TRBJ2-7, the complete variable domain reads DGGITQSPKYLFRKEGQNVTLSCEQNLNHDAMYWYRQDPGQGLRLIYYSQIVNDFQKGDIAEGYSVSREKKESFPLTVTSAQKNPTAFYLCASSRVWWEYHEQYFGPGTRLTVT.

This clonotype was detected many times. V and J are TRBV27 and TRBJ2-7, with TRBD1 matching 8 bases. V lost 4 bases, J lost 3 bases, and 5 bases stayed unmatched. The CDR3 contains 14 residues. Per germline, CDR1 MNHEY and CDR2 SMNVEV (reference sequence). CDR3 sequence: CASSSGQARYEQYF. The CDR3 coding sequence is TGTGCCAGCAGTTCGGGACAGGCTCGCTACGAGCAGTACTTC.

This clonotype was detected ten times or more. The CDR3 nucleotides are TGTGCCAGCAGCTGGGGACTAGCGGGAGGTTACAATGAGCAGTTCTTC. Its translation is CASSWGLAGGYNEQFF. The gene calls are TRBV7-6 and TRBJ2-1; TRBD2 matches at 15 bases. CDR1 and CDR2 from the germline V gene are SGHVS and FNYEAQ. With V trimmed by 4 bases and J by 4 bases, 2 bases remained unmatched. This CDR3 contains 16 residues. Supplemented by reference TRBV7-6 and TRBJ2-1, the full variable domain reads GAGVSQSPRYKVTKRGQDVALRCDPISGHVSLYWYRQALGQGPEFLTYFNYEAQQDKSGLPNDRFSAERPEGSISTLTIQRTEQRDSAMYRCASSWGLAGGYNEQFFGPGTRLTVL.

This chain connects TRBV4-2 to TRBJ1-1, with no clear D. CDR1 is LGHNA and CDR2 is YNFKEQ in the germline V gene. V was shortened by 0 bases and J by 2 bases, with 10 bases between the two germline ends. This CDR3 region has 15 residues. The CDR3 reads CASSQDKGRNTEAFF. The CDR3 DNA reads as TGTGCCAGCAGCCAAGATAAAGGACGAAACACTGAAGCTTTCTTT.

This clonotype came up a few times. V is TRBV28 and J is TRBJ1-1; D possibly corresponds to TRBD1 (5 bases). The V gene lost 8 bases and the J gene lost 4 bases, with 20 bases spanning the gap. CDR1 and CDR2 from the germline V gene are MDHEN and SYDVKM. This CDR3 is 15 amino acids long. CDR3 sequence (DNA): TGTGCCAGCGGCTACCGGAGAGGGACGAGCACTGAAGCTTTCTTT. Translating it yields CASGYRRGTSTEAFF.

This chain connects TRBV13 to TRBJ2-7, with TRBD2 matching 13 bases. V dropped 0 bases and J dropped 3; count of bases not matched to a gene: 2. Germline lookup yields CDR1 PRHDT and CDR2 FYEKMQ (reference sequence). The CDR3 totals 16 residues. The CDR3 nucleotides are TGTGCCAGCAGCTTAGGGGGACTAGCGGGAATCTACGAGCAGTACTTC. Its protein is CASSLGGLAGIYEQYF.

This clonotype was recorded many times. The rearrangement joins TRBV18 to TRBJ1-1, with a tentative D call TRBD1 (5 bases). V lost 7 bases, J lost 1 base, and 13 bases lay in between. CDR1 and CDR2 from the germline V gene are KGHSH and LQKENI. CDR3 length equals 14 residues. The CDR3 DNA is TGTGCCAGCTTCCTCCGGGGGTCGAACACTGAAGCTTTCTTT. It yields the protein CASFLRGSNTEAFF. Full variable domain (outside the CDR3, taken from reference TRBV18 and TRBJ1-1): NAGVMQNPRHLVRRRGQEARLRCSPMKGHSHVYWYRQLPEEGLKFMVYLQKENIIDESGMPKERFSAEFPKEGPSILRIQQVVRGDSAAYFCASFLRGSNTEAFFGQGTRLTVV.

This clonotype was seen only a few times. The J gene is TRBJ2-3, the V gene TRBV20-1, with 14 positions matching TRBD2. The length of the CDR3 is 15 residues. Germline CDR1 DFQATT, CDR2 SNEGSKA (reference sequence). V lost 6 bases and J lost 5; bases outside the gene matches: 7. The CDR3 is CSAETSGRAGDTQYF. Written as DNA, the CDR3 is TGCAGTGCCGAGACTAGCGGGAGGGCCGGAGATACGCAGTATTTT.

The chain couples TRBV11-1 to TRBJ2-7; 9 nucleotides line up with TRBD2. This CDR3 spans 15 amino acids. Germline assignment: CDR1 SGHAT and CDR2 FQDESV (reference sequence). V was clipped by 3 bases and J by 6 bases; unmatched bases: 9. The CDR3 nucleotides are TGTGCCAGCAGCTTGATAGCGGGAGAGGGACGCGAGCAGTACTTC. Translation gives CASSLIAGEGREQYF.

Many counts were recorded for this clonotype. CDR3 protein: CASSDAGVSDEQYF. Written as DNA, the CDR3 is TGTGCCAGCAGCGACGCGGGAGTGTCCGACGAGCAGTACTTC. This sequence joins TRBV14 and TRBJ2-7, with TRBD2 matching over 7 bases. In germline, CDR1 is SGHDN, CDR2 FVKESK. The junction had 9 bases not matched to a gene; V was cut back by 5 bases and J by 5 bases. The CDR3 has 14 residues.

In its sample, this clonotype was seen many times. The chain couples TRBV5-1 to TRBJ2-3; 10 positions agree with TRBD2. V lost 0 bases to trimming and J lost 3 bases; unmatched junction nucleotides: 7. This CDR3 has 17 residues. Germline CDR1 is SGHRS and CDR2 is YFSETQ. The CDR3 sequence: CASSLVLAGAGTDTQYF. The CDR3, as DNA: TGCGCCAGCAGCTTGGTGCTAGCGGGAGCCGGGACAGATACGCAGTATTTT.

This clonotype was detected only a few times. The V and J genes are TRBV6-2 or TRBV6-3 and TRBJ2-5; TRBD2 agrees at 11 bases. This CDR3 region has 16 residues. Trimming at V came to 5 bases and at J to 5 bases, leaving 10 bases not matched to a gene. Germline V CDR1 and CDR2: MNHEY, SVGEGT. CDR3 region: CASSPDIAGGRETQYF. The CDR3 DNA is TGTGCCAGCAGTCCTGATATAGCGGGAGGGAGGGAGACCCAGTACTTC.

This clonotype was recorded many times. This chain joins TRBV11-2 and TRBJ1-1; 9 bases are shared with TRBD1. The junction had 5 bases not matched to a gene; V was cut back by 5 bases and J by 1 base. This CDR3 has 15 amino acids. From germline, CDR1 is SGHAT and CDR2 FQNNGV. CDR3 amino acids: CASSPWGQGNTEAFF. The CDR3 nucleotides are TGTGCCAGCAGCCCTTGGGGACAGGGGAACACTGAAGCTTTCTTT. The full variable domain, its missing parts supplied by reference TRBV11-2 and TRBJ1-1, is EAGVAQSPRYKIIEKRQSVAFWCNPISGHATLYWYQQILGQGPKLLIQFQNNGVVDDSQLPKDRFSAERLKGVDSTLKIQPAKLEDSAVYLCASSPWGQGNTEAFFGQGTRLTVV.

The V call is TRBV5-4, the J call TRBJ1-2, with TRBD1 matching over 9 bases. V shed 4 bases and J 5 bases; nucleotides not matched to a gene: 9. Looked up from germline, CDR1 is SGHNT and CDR2 is YYREEE (reference sequence). CDR3 length: 15 amino acids. The CDR3 reads CASSPGQGATYGYTF. The CDR3 coding sequence is TGTGCCAGCAGCCCGGGACAGGGAGCAACTTATGGCTACACCTTC. Full variable domain (rest looked up from reference TRBV5-4 and TRBJ1-2): ETGVTQSPTHLIKTRGQQVTLRCSSQSGHNTVSWYQQALGQGPQFIFQYYREEENGRGNFPPRFSGLQFPNYSSELNVNALELDDSALYLCASSPGQGATYGYTFGSGTRLTVV.

In its sample, this clonotype was seen many times. V gene TRBV28 combines with J gene TRBJ2-7; TRBD1 or TRBD2 may be the D gene (5 bases each). The CDR3 has 14 residues. V was pared by 4 bases and J by 0 bases, with 10 bases between. The germline CDR1 and CDR2 sequences are MDHEN and SYDVKM. The CDR3 sequence: CASSWGTSSYEQYF. The CDR3 DNA reads as TGTGCCAGCAGTTGGGGGACGAGCTCCTACGAGCAGTACTTC.

Many counts were recorded for this clonotype. The chain couples TRBV11-3 to TRBJ2-1, with D possibly called TRBD1 or TRBD2 (6 bases each). The V end lost 3 bases, the J end lost 6 bases, and 15 bases lay between the germline ends. CDR1 and CDR2 (germline): SGHNT, YENEEA. The CDR3 spans 15 residues. For the CDR3, the DNA is TGTGCCAGCAGCTTCGGGGGCGGCCCCTTCAATGAGCAGTTCTTC. Translated: CASSFGGGPFNEQFF. The variable domain in full, with the rest retrieved from reference TRBV11-3 and TRBJ2-1, is EAGVVQSPRYKIIEKKQPVAFWCNPISGHNTLYWYLQNLGQGPELLIRYENEEAVDDSQLPKDRFSAERLKGVDSTLKIQPAELGDSAVYLCASSFGGGPFNEQFFGPGTRLTVL.

The sample holds a few counts of this clonotype. The genes are TRBV20-1 and TRBJ2-1; perhaps TRBD2 as D (6 bases). CDR1 and CDR2 from the germline V gene are DFQATT and SNEGSKA (reference sequence). This CDR3 comprises 13 residues. The chain's CDR3 is CSAHWTNYNEQFF. For the CDR3, the DNA is TGCAGCGCCCACTGGACTAACTACAATGAGCAGTTCTTC.

This chain connects TRBV7-9 to TRBJ2-2; the D is unclear. The CDR3 length is 13 residues. V lost 2 bases, J lost 7 bases, and 8 bases lay in between. Germline V gene lookup returns CDR1 SEHNR and CDR2 FQNEAQ (reference sequence). CDR3 residues: CASSLRLGGELFF. The CDR3 region has the DNA TGTGCCAGCAGCTTACGACTTGGCGGGGAGCTGTTTTTT.

This clonotype appeared many times. The chain couples TRBV7-8 to TRBJ1-5; 7 nucleotides line up with TRBD1. The CDR3 sequence is 16 residues long. Germline values: CDR1 SGHVS, CDR2 FQNEAQ. After removal of 0 bases from V and 6 bases from J, the junction contained 8 bases not matched to a gene. CDR3: CASSLAGTVRGQPQHF. CDR3 bases: TGTGCCAGCAGCTTAGCCGGGACAGTCAGAGGTCAGCCCCAGCATTTT.